This entry concerns a single T cell receptor beta chain. V gave up 6 bases and J gave up 5 bases, with 10 bases separating them. CDR1 and CDR2 from the germline V gene are SQVTM and ANQGSEA. The CDR3 is made up of 12 amino acids. This sample stems from a study of control samples from healthy donors and cancer patients. Some clones are missing from TCRdb's copy, which holds only in-frame ones; the method was immunoSEQ multiplex PCR. Here the sample spans roughly 100,000 clones, around four fifths being singletons. What was sequenced was blood. This clonotype was sampled from a woman between 45 and 65 years old in good health. The chain is built from TRBV29-1 and TRBJ2-2; TRBD2 might be the D (6 bases). The CDR3 sequence: CSVPGTTGELFF. The CDR3 DNA follows: TGCAGCGTCCCCGGGACTACCGGGGAGCTGTTTTTT.